The T cell receptor beta chain described here comes from a study of radiotherapy plus CTLA-4 blockade in lung cancer. As for the study in general: Disease control was present in more than 30% of patients, and objective responses in 15% to 20%. The study, taken as a whole, reports: Interferon-beta and early blood T cell clone dynamics reportedly predicted response best. There was expansion of tumor-derived TCR clones in blood after radiotherapy plus ipilimumab.

TCRdb's copy holds only in-frame clones and misses some; the assay was immunoSEQ multiplex PCR. The data hold approximately 44,000 clones, with about 72% observed a single time. V lost 7 bases to trimming and J lost 1 base, with 19 bases between them. This CDR3 comprises 15 residues. Germline V gene lookup returns CDR1 SQVTM and CDR2 ANQGSEA. Those patients who had chemo-refractory metastatic non-small-cell lung cancer were given focal radiation along with CTLA-4 blockade through ipilimumab. This clone was counted only a few times. Its antigen is not identified. The sequence was collected from a human donor with non-small cell lung cancer who had stable disease on radiotherapy plus ipilimumab. The source was peripheral blood, collected from a patient treated with radiotherapy plus ipilimumab. This chain uses TRBV29-1 with TRBJ1-1, with D possibly matching TRBD1 (5 bases). The CDR3 DNA follows: TGCAGCGGCGACTACCTCCCGGGGGGGAACACTGAAGCTTTCTTT. Its protein product is CSGDYLPGGNTEAFF.